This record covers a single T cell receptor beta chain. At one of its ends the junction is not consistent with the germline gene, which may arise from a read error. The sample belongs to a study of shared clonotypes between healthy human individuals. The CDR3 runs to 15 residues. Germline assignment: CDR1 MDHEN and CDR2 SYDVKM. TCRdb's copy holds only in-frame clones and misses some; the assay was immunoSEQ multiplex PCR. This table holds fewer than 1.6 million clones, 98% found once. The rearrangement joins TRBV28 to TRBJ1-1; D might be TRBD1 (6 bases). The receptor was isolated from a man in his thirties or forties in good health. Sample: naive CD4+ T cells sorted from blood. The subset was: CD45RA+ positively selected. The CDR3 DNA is TGTGCCAACAGTTCCCCCGGGGGGGCGAACACTGAAGCTTTCTTT. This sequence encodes CANSSPGGANTEAFF.